This T cell receptor beta chain was captured by sequencing in a study of shared clonotypes between healthy human individuals. TCRdb keeps only in-frame clones here, not all; method: immunoSEQ multiplex PCR. The sample lists fewer than 850,000 clones, 72% occurring once. CDR1 and CDR2 (germline): SGDLS, YYNGEE. The V end was cut by 3 bases, the J end by 3 bases, with 19 bases between. The CDR3 extends over 16 amino acids. Notes on this clone: The antigen remains unidentified.

Study-wide findings and caveats: Generation probabilities of non-shared clonotypes were lower (relative to those shared by all four donors).

This TCR came from a woman aged 25 to 45 in good health. The rearrangement joins TRBV9 to TRBJ2-7, with TRBD2 as a possible D gene (5 bases). Specimen: memory CD4+ T cells sorted from blood. Subset meaning: CD45RA-negative fraction. This chain's CDR3 is CASSAREGSPGYEQYF. CDR3 coding DNA: TGTGCCAGCAGCGCACGAGAGGGATCACCCGGCTACGAGCAGTACTTC.